The clone carrying this T cell receptor beta chain has only a few counts. Antigen specificity is unknown. The sample is drawn from a study of T cells in Graves' hyperthyroidism and ophthalmopathy. Study observations and caveats: Classification by a 13 V-J model distinguished ophthalmopathy from stable hyperthyroidism.

V was clipped by 5 bases and J by 10 bases, with 21 bases between them. This CDR3 is 16 amino acids long. What was amplified from RNA transcripts were TCR beta CDR3 regions. In the first-round RT-PCR of the TCR CDR3, the HTBI primer set was used. TCRdb processed the multiplex PCR reads anew with MiXCR; each CDR3 protein has one entry. The sample contains around 420,000 distinct CDR3 sequences, 15% to 19% of which appear only once. The sample was blood. The chain has TRBV12-3 or TRBV12-4 and TRBJ1-6; tentatively, D is TRBD1 (5 bases). The TCR originated in a woman aged 18-29 years with Graves' hyperthyroidism. CDR3 DNA sequence: TGTGCCAGCAGTCTCGCCGGGGCCCGGCTAGGCTCACCCCTCCACTTT. Encoded protein: CASSLAGARLGSPLHF.